The 20 T cell receptor beta chains listed next were all sequenced from one sample in a study of OX40 agonist ivuxolimab in advanced cancers. Repertoires were generated with immunoSEQ multiplex PCR, while TCRdb's copy carries only in-frame clones and drops some. Seen here are under 15,000 clones, about two thirds observed once, and the top ten hold roughly 36%. The material sequenced was CD4+ or CD8+ T cells sorted from blood, taken in a trial of the OX40 agonist ivuxolimab. The receptors here all came from an adult with an advanced solid tumor such as melanoma, head and neck, liver or kidney cancer.

The chain carries TRBV27 and TRBJ2-3, with D possibly being TRBD1 (6 bases). CDR3 size: 16 residues. CDR1 MNHEY and CDR2 SMNVEV come from the germline V gene (reference sequence). V dropped 2 bases and J dropped 0 bases, with 12 bases sitting between them. The CDR3 DNA sequence: TGTGCCAGCAGTTTAAGTGGGGGCGGGAGCACAGATACGCAGTATTTT. The encoded protein is CASSLSGGGSTDTQYF.

This chain uses TRBV19 with TRBJ2-5, with TRBD2 as a possible D gene (5 bases). This CDR3 has 12 amino acids. Germline V gene sequence: CDR1 LNHDA, CDR2 SQIVND (reference sequence). Trimming cost V 3 bases and J 5 bases, with 7 bases left between them. In DNA form, the CDR3 reads TGTGCCAGTAGTATTACGGGGGAGACCCAGTACTTC. It codes for CASSITGETQYF.

The chain employs TRBV5-1 and TRBJ2-3; 13 nucleotides line up with TRBD2. The CDR3 is 16 residues long. Germline CDR1 reads SGHRS; CDR2 reads YFSETQ. V was clipped by 3 bases and J by 6 bases; unmatched bases: 7. The CDR3 is CASSSGLAGVGDTQYF. The CDR3 bases are TGCGCCAGCAGCTCCGGACTAGCGGGAGTGGGTGATACGCAGTATTTT.

This chain links TRBV7-9 with TRBJ1-2; D is perhaps TRBD1 (6 bases). Trimming left V 4 bases short and J 4 bases short, with 22 bases between. CDR3 length equals 17 residues. Germline-derived CDR1 and CDR2 are SEHNR and FQNEAQ (reference sequence). The CDR3 sequence: CASSSRGASGRSYGYTF. The DNA of the CDR3 is TGTGCCAGCAGCTCCAGGGGTGCGTCCGGACGATCCTATGGCTACACCTTC.

The chain combines TRBV19 with TRBJ2-7; 7 positions match TRBD1. CDR1 is LNHDA, CDR2 SQIVND, per germline (reference sequence). The CDR3 extends over 13 amino acids. J gave up 2 bases and V 9 bases, and 7 bases lay outside the gene matches. CDR3 loop: CASTGESPYEQYF. CDR3 nucleotide sequence: TGTGCCAGCACAGGGGAATCCCCCTACGAGCAGTACTTC.

This clone appeared a few times. The gene calls are TRBV5-1 and TRBJ1-2, with TRBD1 matching 9 bases. The V and J ends lost 4 bases and 0 bases, in that order; junction bases with no gene match: 7. This CDR3 comprises 16 residues. Germline values: CDR1 SGHRS, CDR2 YFSETQ. CDR3 coding DNA: TGCGCCAGCAGCCGGGACGGGACAGGGACTAACTATGGCTACACCTTC. This translates into CASSRDGTGTNYGYTF.

This clone was counted many times. In DNA, the CDR3 is TGCGCCAGCAGCTCACTAGCGGGGGGGTCCTACAATGAGCAGTTCTTC. As protein: CASSSLAGGSYNEQFF. The chain has TRBV5-1 and TRBJ2-1; 13 bases match TRBD2. The CDR3 has 16 residues. J gave up 1 base and V 3 bases, and 1 base lay outside the gene matches. The germline V gene encodes CDR1 SGHRS and CDR2 YFSETQ.

This clone has a single count. This chain joins TRBV28 and TRBJ2-1; a weak D match, TRBD1 (6 bases). The length of the CDR3 is 15 residues. Germline CDR1 is MDHEN and CDR2 is SYDVKM. V was cut by 8 bases and J by 3 bases, with 17 bases left in between. The CDR3 is CASGMSGVGYNEQFF. The CDR3 coding sequence is TGTGCCAGCGGAATGTCAGGGGTAGGCTACAATGAGCAGTTCTTC.

In this sample, this clone is medium-sized (0.01 to 0.1%). DNA of the CDR3: TGTGCCAGCAGTGGACTAGCGGGAGCGAACACCGGGGAGCTGTTTTTT. This codes for CASSGLAGANTGELFF. The rearrangement uses TRBV6-1 and TRBJ2-2; 12 bases line up with TRBD2. The CDR3 is 16 amino acids. V shed 4 bases, J shed 0 bases, and the junction held 0 bases outside the gene matches. The germline V gene encodes CDR1 MNHNS and CDR2 SASEGT.

The CDR3 region has the DNA TGTGCCAGCAGACCGGACTATTCCTACGAGCAGTACTTC. This encodes CASRPDYSYEQYF. The chain has TRBV11-2 and TRBJ2-7, with D perhaps matching TRBD2 (6 bases). The CDR3 runs 13 residues. V gave up 6 bases and J gave up 1 base, with 10 bases separating them. In germline, CDR1 is SGHAT, CDR2 FQNNGV.

This chain links TRBV5-1 with TRBJ2-6; D remains unclear. Germline values: CDR1 SGHRS, CDR2 YFSETQ. V dropped 2 bases and J dropped 3 bases, with 15 bases sitting between them. The CDR3 is 17 residues long. In DNA, the CDR3 is TGCGCCAGCAGCTTAAATCTCAGACCGGTTGGGGCCAACGTCCTGACTTTC. It yields the protein CASSLNLRPVGANVLTF.

This clone has more than one count but fewer than ten. CDR3 sequence (DNA): TGTGCCAGCAGATTGGACTATCGGACTGAAGCTTTCTTT. Translation: CASRLDYRTEAFF. The gene calls are TRBV2 and TRBJ1-1; D not certain. The germline V gene encodes CDR1 SNHLY and CDR2 FYNNEI. This CDR3 region has 13 residues. V gave up 6 bases and J gave up 5 bases, with 13 bases separating them. Filled out from reference TRBV2 and TRBJ1-1, the complete variable domain reads EPEVTQTPSHQVTQMGQEVILRCVPISNHLYFYWYRQILGQKVEFLVSFYNNEISEKSEIFDDQFSVERPDGSNFTLKIRSTKLEDSAMYFCASRLDYRTEAFFGQGTRLTVV.

By share, this clone ranks as medium-sized. V and J are TRBV19 and TRBJ1-5; maybe TRBD1 (5 bases). The CDR3 length is 15 residues. The germline V and J ends were trimmed by 0 bases and 4 bases, with 10 bases remaining between them. Germline CDR1 LNHDA, CDR2 SQIVND (reference sequence). In nucleotides, the CDR3 is TGTGCCAGTAGTATAGATTGGGACTTTAATCAGCCCCAGCATTTT. Translated: CASSIDWDFNQPQHF.

The J gene is TRBJ2-2, the V gene TRBV6-4; tentatively, D is TRBD1 or TRBD2 (5 bases each). The V end lost 6 bases, the J end lost 6 bases, and 23 bases lay between the germline ends. Germline CDR1 and CDR2: MRHNA and SNTAGT. CDR3 size: 17 residues. Here the CDR3 reads CASSQNPFGGEAGELFF. The DNA for the CDR3 is TGTGCCAGCAGCCAGAACCCCTTTGGGGGAGAGGCCGGGGAGCTGTTTTTT.

The chain joins TRBV29-1 to TRBJ2-7, with 8 positions matching TRBD2. CDR1 and CDR2 (germline): SQVTM, ANQGSEA. The CDR3 is 13 residues long. The trim removed 7 bases at V and 3 bases at J, leaving 8 bases unmatched. CDR3 loop: CSAETGTSYEQYF. In DNA, the CDR3 is TGCAGCGCTGAGACCGGGACTAGCTACGAGCAGTACTTC.

The sample holds one count of this clone. The chain uses TRBV9 and TRBJ2-1, with 9 bases identical to TRBD2. Germline values: CDR1 SGDLS, CDR2 YYNGEE. The V segment lost 2 bases and the J segment 2 bases; nucleotides outside the gene matches: 5. This CDR3 is built from 16 residues. CDR3 sequence reads: CASSVGSSGTYNEQFF. In nucleotides, the CDR3 is TGTGCCAGCAGCGTTGGGTCTAGCGGGACCTACAATGAGCAGTTCTTC.

The chain couples TRBV14 to TRBJ2-1, with TRBD1 as a possible D gene (6 bases). Germline values: CDR1 SGHDN, CDR2 FVKESK. CDR3 length: 13 residues. V was pared by 7 bases and J by 8 bases, with 15 bases between. Here the CDR3 DNA reads TGTGCCAGCACCCTAATGGGGGCCTATGAGCAGTTCTTC. This sequence encodes CASTLMGAYEQFF.

The chain employs TRBV7-8 and TRBJ2-7, with D perhaps being TRBD1 or TRBD2 (6 bases each). Deletions cut 2 bases from V and 2 bases from J, with 13 bases between. The CDR3 runs 15 residues. In germline, CDR1 is SGHVS, CDR2 FQNEAQ. The CDR3 spells CASSLSGDKPYEQYF. Written as DNA, the CDR3 is TGTGCCAGCAGCTTATCGGGGGACAAACCCTACGAGCAGTACTTC. Using reference TRBV7-8 and TRBJ2-7 for the parts outside the CDR3, the full variable domain is GAGVSQSPRYKVAKRGQDVALRCDPISGHVSLFWYQQALGQGPEFLTYFQNEAQLDKSGLPSDRFFAERPEGSVSTLKIQRTQQEDSAVYLCASSLSGDKPYEQYFGPGTRLTVT.

The chain is built from TRBV7-9 and TRBJ1-1, with D possibly being TRBD1 (5 bases). The length of the CDR3 is 15 residues. CDR1 and CDR2 (germline): SEHNR, FQNEAQ (reference sequence). With 6 bases removed from V and 6 bases from J, the gap between germline ends came to 20 bases. CDR3 DNA: TGTGCCAGCAGAACGGAAAAGGGGTTCTTCGCTGAAGCTTTCTTT. Encoded protein: CASRTEKGFFAEAFF. The full variable domain, in which reference TRBV7-9 and TRBJ1-1 provide the parts outside the CDR3, is DTGVSQNPRHKITKRGQNVTFRCDPISEHNRLYWYRQTLGQGPEFLTYFQNEAQLEKSRLLSDRFSAERPKGSFSTLEIQRTEQGDSAMYLCASRTEKGFFAEAFFGQGTRLTVV.

As regards this clone: One end of the junction is discordant with germline, which a read error may explain. The chain employs TRBV6-5 and TRBJ2-7; 11 bases agree with TRBD2. The CDR3 is 14 amino acids. Germline-derived CDR1 and CDR2 are MNHEY and SVGAGI. The CDR3 sequence: CATSDGTSGYEQYF. Written as DNA, the CDR3 is TGTGCCACCAGTGATGGGACTAGCGGCTACGAGCAGTACTTC.